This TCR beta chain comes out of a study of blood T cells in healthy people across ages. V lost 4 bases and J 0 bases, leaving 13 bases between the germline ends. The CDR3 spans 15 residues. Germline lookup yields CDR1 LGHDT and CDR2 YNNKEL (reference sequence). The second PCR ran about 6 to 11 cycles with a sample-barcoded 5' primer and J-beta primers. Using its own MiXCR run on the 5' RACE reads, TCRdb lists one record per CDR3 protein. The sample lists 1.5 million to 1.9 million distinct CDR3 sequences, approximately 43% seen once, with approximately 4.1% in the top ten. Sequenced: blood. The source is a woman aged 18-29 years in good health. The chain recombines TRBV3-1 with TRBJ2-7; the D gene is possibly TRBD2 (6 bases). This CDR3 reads CASSPFFGSSYEQYF. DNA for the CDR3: TGTGCCAGCAGCCCCTTCTTCGGGAGCTCCTACGAGCAGTACTTC.